The 9 T cell receptor beta chains reported below all come from one sample, sequenced in a study of Graves' ophthalmopathy and Graves' hyperthyroidism. Amplification of TCR beta CDR3 regions used RNA transcripts. Second-round multiplex PCR came after a first-round RT-PCR that employed HTBI primers. One entry per CDR3 protein, called by TCRdb with MiXCR from the multiplex PCR reads. The sample contains a few hundred thousand distinct CDR3 sequences, roughly 14% of which appear only once. Material: peripheral blood. Every receptor here comes from a woman aged 18-35 years with stable Graves' hyperthyroidism.

This clonotype has a count of ten or more. CDR3 region: CASKHNEQFF. In DNA, the CDR3 is TGTGCCAGCAAACACAATGAGCAGTTCTTC. The rearrangement joins TRBV6-1 to TRBJ2-1; no clear D gene. Trimming shortened V by 7 bases and J by 5 bases, and 3 bases separated the two germline ends. From germline, CDR1 is MNHNS and CDR2 SASEGT. The CDR3 runs 10 residues.

Many counts were recorded for this clonotype. This chain links TRBV10-3 with TRBJ1-1; D gene ambiguous. The CDR3 consists of 13 residues. The germline CDR1 and CDR2 sequences are ENHRY and SYGVKD. Trimming cost V 6 bases and J 0 bases, with 8 bases left between them. CDR3 sequence reads: CAIRKGLNTEAFF. The DNA for the CDR3 is TGTGCCATCAGGAAGGGATTGAACACTGAAGCTTTCTTT.

This clonotype was counted ten times or more. The chain links TRBV5-1 to TRBJ2-6; D is undetermined. Germline V lookup: CDR1 SGHRS, CDR2 YFSETQ. The CDR3 consists of 15 residues. With 0 bases removed from V and 0 bases from J, the gap between germline ends came to 4 bases. The CDR3 region has the DNA TGCGCCAGCAGCTTGGACACCTCTGGGGCCAACGTCCTGACTTTC. Residues: CASSLDTSGANVLTF.

This clonotype was recorded many times. This chain connects TRBV9 to TRBJ1-6, with D perhaps TRBD1 (6 bases). V dropped 2 bases and J dropped 9 bases, with 12 bases sitting between them. CDR3 length equals 14 residues. The germline V gene has CDR1 SGDLS and CDR2 YYNGEE. The CDR3 sequence is CASSVGTPASPLHF. DNA for the CDR3: TGTGCCAGCAGCGTTGGGACACCGGCTTCACCCCTCCACTTT.

Ten or more counts support this clonotype. The chain recombines TRBV6-4 with TRBJ1-1, with D possibly being TRBD1 (5 bases). The CDR3 totals 14 residues. Trimming took 4 bases from V and 0 from J, leaving 9 bases between them. Germline V CDR1 and CDR2: MRHNA, SNTAGT. The CDR3 nucleotides are TGTGCCAGCAGTGCGGGGCTTCTGAACACTGAAGCTTTCTTT. It is translated as CASSAGLLNTEAFF.

Many counts were recorded for this clonotype. This chain links TRBV2 with TRBJ1-6; 9 bases map to TRBD1. CDR1 and CDR2 from the germline V gene are SNHLY and FYNNEI. V gave up 9 bases and J gave up 10 bases; unmatched junction bases: 7. The CDR3 spans 13 residues. This chain's CDR3 is CARKGQGDSPLHF. CDR3 coding DNA: TGTGCCAGAAAGGGACAGGGCGACTCACCCCTCCACTTT. Filled out from reference TRBV2 and TRBJ1-6, the complete variable domain reads EPEVTQTPSHQVTQMGQEVILRCVPISNHLYFYWYRQILGQKVEFLVSFYNNEISEKSEIFDDQFSVERPDGSNFTLKIRSTKLEDSAMYFCARKGQGDSPLHFGNGTRLTVT.

Turning to this clonotype: This sequence may be a read error, since a much larger clone differs from it by one base. This rearrangement joins TRBV19 to TRBJ2-7; 10 bases are shared with TRBD1. Germline V gene data show CDR1 as LNHDA and CDR2 as SQIVND (reference sequence). CDR3 length: 14 amino acids. J gave up 4 bases and V 7 bases, and 7 bases lay outside the gene matches. The CDR3 nucleotides read TGTGCCAGTAAAAGGACAGGGGGGTTGTACGAGCAGTACTTC. It is translated as CASKRTGGLYEQYF.

This rearrangement joins TRBV12-3 or TRBV12-4 to TRBJ1-2; 10 bases match TRBD1. The CDR3 covers 13 residues. The trim removed 5 bases at V and 7 bases at J, leaving 4 bases unmatched. CDR3 sequence: CASSRTGGGGYTF. The CDR3 DNA follows: TGTGCCAGCAGTCGGACAGGGGGGGGTGGCTACACCTTC.

This sequence joins TRBV5-1 and TRBJ1-1; TRBD1 aligns across 8 bases. V lost 4 bases and J lost 0; bases outside the gene matches: 2. This CDR3 is built from 14 residues. Per germline, CDR1 SGHRS and CDR2 YFSETQ. CDR3 amino acids: CASSGTGLNTEAFF. CDR3 nucleotides: TGCGCCAGCAGCGGGACAGGTTTGAACACTGAAGCTTTCTTT.